The 30 T cell receptor beta chains given below trace back to one sample, sequenced in a study of a mutant IDH1 vaccine in newly diagnosed glioma. Stated time point: week 11, during vaccination. The vaccine gave 300 ug of a 20-mer mutant IDH1 peptide subcutaneously per dose. Libraries were prepared by immunoSEQ multiplex PCR; TCRdb keeps only in-frame clonotypes and omits some of them. The sample lists about 40,000 clones, 84% occurring once. Their cognate antigens are unknown. Sequenced here: PBMCs, sampled from a glioma patient whose treatment included an IDH1 peptide vaccine. The receptor source for this set is a man aged 35 to 55 with glioma.

The J gene is TRBJ2-7, the V gene TRBV2; TRBD2 agrees at 9 bases. V lost 0 bases, J lost 6 bases, and 6 bases stayed unmatched. This CDR3 is 15 amino acids long. Germline V gene lookup returns CDR1 SNHLY and CDR2 FYNNEI. CDR3 in amino acids: CASSEATGREGEQYF. DNA of the CDR3: TGTGCCAGCAGTGAAGCGACAGGGCGGGAGGGCGAGCAGTACTTC.

This chain joins TRBV6-5 and TRBJ1-3; no definite D call. The ends were cut back, 3 bases at V and 2 bases at J, with 14 bases in the middle. Germline V gene data show CDR1 as MNHEY and CDR2 as SVGAGI. The CDR3 has 16 residues. The CDR3 coding sequence is TGTGCCAGCAGTTATTCGGGGAGTGTTACTGGAAACACCATATATTTT. Translating gives CASSYSGSVTGNTIYF.

This clone has only one observation. V gene TRBV7-2 combines with J gene TRBJ1-1; weak D call: TRBD1 (5 bases). The CDR3 has 16 residues. V dropped 5 bases and J dropped 5 bases, with 21 bases sitting between them. Germline CDR1 SGHTA, CDR2 FQGNSA. As DNA, the CDR3 is TGTGCCAGCAGCCATAGATGGACACCCCTGGGAACTGAAGCTTTCTTT. The encoded protein is CASSHRWTPLGTEAFF. The variable domain in full, completed from reference TRBV7-2 and TRBJ1-1, reads GAGVSQSPSNKVTEKGKDVELRCDPISGHTALYWYRQSLGQGLEFLIYFQGNSAPDKSGLPSDRFSAERTGGSVSTLTIQRTQQEDSAVYLCASSHRWTPLGTEAFFGQGTRLTVV.

The chain employs TRBV2 and TRBJ2-7; 9 bases map to TRBD1. In germline, CDR1 is SNHLY, CDR2 FYNNEI. V lost 7 bases and J lost 5; bases outside the gene matches: 3. The CDR3 is made up of 12 amino acids. The CDR3 region is CASIRQGDEQYF. The CDR3 DNA sequence: TGTGCCAGCATACGACAGGGGGACGAGCAGTACTTC.

This chain uses TRBV7-9 with TRBJ2-5, with a weak D call TRBD2 (6 bases). This CDR3 contains 14 residues. Trimming shortened V by 0 bases and J by 4 bases, and 9 bases separated the two germline ends. The germline CDR1 and CDR2 sequences are SEHNR and FQNEAQ (reference sequence). The CDR3 DNA reads as TGTGCCAGCAGCTTAGCTCTGGGGGGAGAGACCCAGTACTTC. It yields the protein CASSLALGGETQYF.

The V gene is TRBV19, the J gene TRBJ1-1; D perhaps matches TRBD1 (5 bases). This CDR3 is 13 amino acids long. Germline V gene lookup returns CDR1 LNHDA and CDR2 SQIVND (reference sequence). V was shortened by 3 bases and J by 1 base, with 6 bases between the two germline ends. The CDR3 bases are TGTGCCAGTAGTATGGGGGGGAACACTGAAGCTTTCTTT. This gives the protein CASSMGGNTEAFF.

J is TRBJ2-5 and V is TRBV14; no firm D call. Germline V gives CDR1 SGHDN, CDR2 FVKESK. Between the trimmed V and J ends, which lost 4 bases and 5 bases, there was a span of 14 bases. The CDR3 consists of 14 residues. This chain's CDR3 is CASSRLDWRETQYF. The DNA of the CDR3 is TGTGCCAGCAGCCGGTTAGATTGGCGGGAGACCCAGTACTTC.

The gene calls are TRBV5-1 and TRBJ2-5; 10 bases are shared with TRBD2. The CDR3 is 16 residues long. CDR1 is SGHRS, CDR2 YFSETQ, per germline. V dropped 1 base and J dropped 4; count of bases not matched to a gene: 7. The CDR3 DNA reads TGCGCCAGCAGCTTGACTAGCGGGACCTCGGGAGAGACCCAGTACTTC. Protein sequence: CASSLTSGTSGETQYF.

The chain joins TRBV19 to TRBJ2-2, with D possibly TRBD2 on 6 matching bases. Per germline, CDR1 LNHDA and CDR2 SQIVND (reference sequence). The CDR3 runs 15 residues. The V and J ends lost 5 bases and 5 bases respectively, with 15 bases between them. The CDR3 loop reads CASSGGTARTGELFF. The CDR3 coding sequence is TGTGCCAGTAGTGGGGGGACTGCGAGGACCGGGGAGCTGTTTTTT.

The rearrangement uses TRBV27 and TRBJ2-7, with no clear D. CDR3 length equals 13 residues. The V gene lost 2 bases and the J gene lost 2 bases, with 7 bases spanning the gap. The germline V gene encodes CDR1 MNHEY and CDR2 SMNVEV (reference sequence). The CDR3 region has the DNA TGTGCCAGCAGTTTACACGGTACCTACGAGCAGTACTTC. It specifies CASSLHGTYEQYF.

This chain links TRBV10-1 with TRBJ2-5; D possibly uses TRBD1 or TRBD2 (5 bases each). This CDR3 has 15 residues. V gave up 0 bases and J gave up 5 bases, with 13 bases separating them. Germline V gives CDR1 WNHNN, CDR2 SYGVQD (reference sequence). In nucleotides, the CDR3 is TGCGCCAGCAGTGAGTCGAGGGGTTCGGGTGAGACCCAGTACTTC. It codes for CASSESRGSGETQYF.

This clone was seen a handful of times. The chain links TRBV4-1 to TRBJ2-7; no definite D call. The V end lost 6 bases, the J end lost 3 bases, and 21 bases lay between the germline ends. The CDR3 runs to 16 residues. Germline lookup yields CDR1 MGHRA and CDR2 YSYEKL. For the CDR3, the DNA is TGCGCCAGCAGTGGGTTGGGGTTTTTAGTGGGCTACGAGCAGTACTTC. As protein: CASSGLGFLVGYEQYF.

V is TRBV11-2 and J is TRBJ2-7; possibly TRBD1 for D (6 bases). V shed 5 bases and J shed 3 bases, with 11 bases lying between them. This CDR3 has 13 residues. CDR1 SGHAT and CDR2 FQNNGV come from the germline V gene. The CDR3 DNA reads as TGTGCCAGCAGCAGACAGGTTAGCTACGAGCAGTACTTC. Its protein is CASSRQVSYEQYF.

This chain joins TRBV7-9 and TRBJ2-1; the D is unclear. V shed 3 bases and J shed 8 bases, with 11 bases lying between them. The germline gives CDR1 SEHNR, CDR2 FQNEAQ (reference sequence). The CDR3 consists of 13 residues. The CDR3 DNA sequence: TGTGCCAGCAGCTTCGAGCTTGTTCATGAGCAGTTCTTC. Translation gives CASSFELVHEQFF.

The rearrangement joins TRBV6-5 to TRBJ2-5, with a possible D match to TRBD1 (7 bases). CDR1 and CDR2 from the germline V gene are MNHEY and SVGAGI. Trimming took off 7 bases at V and 11 bases at J, with 20 bases between the two ends. This CDR3 has 13 amino acids. The CDR3 protein is CASTSPGGHLQYF. CDR3 DNA: TGTGCCAGCACCTCCCCAGGGGGGCATTTGCAGTACTTC.

This clone was observed a few times. The chain carries TRBV5-1 and TRBJ2-5, with TRBD2 matching 8 bases. Trimming removed 4 bases from V and 0 bases from J; junction bases left unmatched: 8. The length of the CDR3 is 16 residues. CDR1 is SGHRS, CDR2 YFSETQ, per germline. As DNA, the CDR3 is TGCGCCAGCAGCCCCCCTGGCGGGAGGCACCAAGAGACCCAGTACTTC. Residues: CASSPPGGRHQETQYF.

The rearrangement uses TRBV4-1 and TRBJ1-5; 10 positions match TRBD1. The germline gives CDR1 MGHRA, CDR2 YSYEKL. Trimming at V came to 2 bases and at J to 0 bases, leaving 7 bases not matched to a gene. CDR3 size: 18 residues. This CDR3 reads CASSQPGQGSVSNQPQHF. CDR3 coding DNA: TGCGCCAGCAGCCAACCGGGACAGGGGTCCGTTAGCAATCAGCCCCAGCATTTT.

This clone has just a few counts. V gene TRBV18 combines with J gene TRBJ2-1; 7 bases fit TRBD2. V shed 4 bases, J shed 7 bases, and the junction held 10 bases outside the gene matches. Germline V gene lookup returns CDR1 KGHSH and CDR2 LQKENI. This CDR3 comprises 15 residues. The CDR3 region has the DNA TGTGCCAGCTCACTCTTTACGGGAGGTACGAATGAGCAGTTCTTC. Protein product: CASSLFTGGTNEQFF.

The chain uses TRBV6-1 and TRBJ2-5; tentative D call: TRBD1 (7 bases). Trimming took 8 bases from V and 5 from J, leaving 12 bases between them. Germline loops: CDR1 MNHNS, CDR2 SASEGT. This CDR3 region has 12 residues. CDR3 loop: CASESGGETQYF. The CDR3 bases are TGTGCCAGCGAATCAGGGGGGGAGACCCAGTACTTC.

The chain combines TRBV19 with TRBJ2-7; D is unclear. There are 15 residues in the CDR3. Germline CDR1 reads LNHDA; CDR2 reads SQIVND (reference sequence). V lost 3 bases and J lost 2, with 14 bases in between. The CDR3 bases are TGTGCCAGTAGTATTGGATCCGGAGAGGCCTACGAGCAGTACTTC. Amino acids: CASSIGSGEAYEQYF.

This clone was observed a handful of times. The chain carries TRBV11-2 and TRBJ1-2; 9 positions match TRBD1. CDR3 length equals 14 residues. V was pared by 6 bases and J by 7 bases, with 9 bases of the junction left unmatched. CDR1 and CDR2 (germline): SGHAT, FQNNGV. In DNA form, the CDR3 reads TGTGCCAGCAGACCCACAGGGGGCGCCGGTGGCTACACCTTC. Amino acid sequence: CASRPTGGAGGYTF.

The chain is built from TRBV6-4 and TRBJ2-2; 11 bases are a match to TRBD1. Germline-derived CDR1 and CDR2 are MRHNA and SNTAGT. This CDR3 contains 15 residues. Trimming took 5 bases from V and 5 from J; bases not matched to a gene: 4. CDR3 nucleotides: TGTGCCAGCAGTCCCGGGACAGGGGGAACCGGGGAGCTGTTTTTT. As protein: CASSPGTGGTGELFF.

This sequence joins TRBV7-8 and TRBJ1-5; D is unclear. Germline CDR1 and CDR2: SGHVS and FQNEAQ. The CDR3 runs to 12 residues. Trimming stripped 5 bases from V and 8 bases from J, with 10 bases between. CDR3 bases: TGTGCCAGCAGCCACTCCTATGAGCCCCAGCATTTT. It translates to CASSHSYEPQHF.

V gene TRBV7-2 combines with J gene TRBJ2-5, with 15 positions matching TRBD2. CDR1 SGHTA and CDR2 FQGNSA come from the germline V gene. After removal of 4 bases from V and 4 bases from J, the junction contained 7 bases not matched to a gene. CDR3 length: 17 residues. The CDR3 is CASSSGLAGGIGETQYF. For the CDR3, the DNA is TGTGCCAGCAGCTCCGGACTAGCGGGAGGGATAGGAGAGACCCAGTACTTC.

This chain links TRBV10-3 with TRBJ2-5, with a possible D match to TRBD1 (6 bases). There are 13 residues in the CDR3. Germline V gene lookup returns CDR1 ENHRY and CDR2 SYGVKD. Between the trimmed V and J ends, which lost 2 bases and 5 bases, there was a span of 9 bases. The CDR3 coding sequence is TGTGCCATCAGTGAGCAGGGGTCGGAGACCCAGTACTTC. It codes for CAISEQGSETQYF.

This chain connects TRBV15 to TRBJ2-3, with 7 nucleotides matching TRBD1. V dropped 1 base and J dropped 2; count of bases not matched to a gene: 3. Germline lookup yields CDR1 LNHNV and CDR2 YYDKDF (reference sequence). The CDR3 spans 15 residues. The CDR3 region has the DNA TGTGCCACCAGCAGAGGGGACAGAACCACAGATACGCAGTATTTT. Amino acids: CATSRGDRTTDTQYF.

The sample holds one count of this clone. The chain combines TRBV7-6 with TRBJ2-3, with a possible D match to TRBD2 (6 bases). CDR1 and CDR2 (germline): SGHVS, FNYEAQ. The CDR3 consists of 15 residues. The V end lost 3 bases, the J end lost 3 bases, and 13 bases lay between the germline ends. The chain's CDR3 is CASSFGGVMTDTQYF. In DNA form, the CDR3 reads TGTGCCAGCAGCTTCGGCGGGGTTATGACAGATACGCAGTATTTT.

The J gene is TRBJ1-5, the V gene TRBV7-8; tentative D call: TRBD1 (6 bases). CDR1 and CDR2 from the germline V gene are SGHVS and FQNEAQ. Trimming stripped 5 bases from V and 4 bases from J, with 12 bases between. This CDR3 spans 14 amino acids. This CDR3 is CASSRTGANQPQHF. CDR3 nucleotides: TGTGCCAGCAGCCGGACGGGGGCTAATCAGCCCCAGCATTTT.

This chain connects TRBV9 to TRBJ2-5, with 9 bases aligning to TRBD2. The length of the CDR3 is 15 residues. Germline V gene lookup returns CDR1 SGDLS and CDR2 YYNGEE. V lost 2 bases, J lost 2 bases, and 4 bases stayed unmatched. CDR3 in DNA: TGTGCCAGCAGCGTGGGACTAGCAGTGCAAGAGACCCAGTACTTC. Translating it yields CASSVGLAVQETQYF.

CDR3 sequence (DNA): TGCGCCAGCAGTGACGCCGAAAAACTGTTTTTT. Translation: CASSDAEKLFF. V gene TRBV10-1 combines with J gene TRBJ1-4; D not certain. Germline assignment: CDR1 WNHNN and CDR2 SYGVQD (reference sequence). The V end was cut by 3 bases, the J end by 8 bases, with 4 bases between. The CDR3 covers 11 residues.